The clone carrying this TCR beta chain was seen at least ten times. Germline trimming cut 5 bases from V and 6 bases from J; bases unmatched to any gene: 9. Germline assignment: CDR1 SGHNT and CDR2 YYREEE (reference sequence). This CDR3 spans 15 amino acids. These data come from a study of early T cells in non-severe SARS-CoV-2 infection. MiXCR was run by TCRdb on the 5' RACE reads, yielding one entry per CDR3 protein. The repertoire consists of 60,000 to 75,000 distinct CDR3 sequences, with 10% occurring once and the leading ten covering around 15%. The material was whole blood, obtained at baseline. The TCR comes from an adult who was a healthcare worker with PCR-confirmed SARS-CoV-2 infection or an uninfected control (not recorded which). The chain employs TRBV5-4 and TRBJ2-1, with 9 bases that match TRBD1. The CDR3 sequence: CASSVGTGSINEQFF. CDR3 bases: TGTGCCAGCAGTGTCGGGACAGGGAGTATCAATGAGCAGTTCTTC.